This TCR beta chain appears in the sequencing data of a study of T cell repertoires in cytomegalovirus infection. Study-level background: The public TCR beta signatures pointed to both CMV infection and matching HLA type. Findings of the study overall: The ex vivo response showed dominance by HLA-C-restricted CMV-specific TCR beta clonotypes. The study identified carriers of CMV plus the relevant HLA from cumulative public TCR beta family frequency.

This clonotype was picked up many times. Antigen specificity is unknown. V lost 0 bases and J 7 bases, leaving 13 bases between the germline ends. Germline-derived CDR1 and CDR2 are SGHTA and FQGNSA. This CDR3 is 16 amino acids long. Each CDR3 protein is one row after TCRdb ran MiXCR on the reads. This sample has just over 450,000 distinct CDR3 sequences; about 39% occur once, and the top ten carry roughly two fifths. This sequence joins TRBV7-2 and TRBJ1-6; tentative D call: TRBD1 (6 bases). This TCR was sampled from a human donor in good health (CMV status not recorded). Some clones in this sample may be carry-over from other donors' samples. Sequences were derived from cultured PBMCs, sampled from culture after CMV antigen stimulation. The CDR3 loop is CASSLALPQGNSPLHF. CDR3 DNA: TGTGCCAGCAGCTTAGCGCTTCCCCAGGGGAATTCACCCCTCCACTTT.